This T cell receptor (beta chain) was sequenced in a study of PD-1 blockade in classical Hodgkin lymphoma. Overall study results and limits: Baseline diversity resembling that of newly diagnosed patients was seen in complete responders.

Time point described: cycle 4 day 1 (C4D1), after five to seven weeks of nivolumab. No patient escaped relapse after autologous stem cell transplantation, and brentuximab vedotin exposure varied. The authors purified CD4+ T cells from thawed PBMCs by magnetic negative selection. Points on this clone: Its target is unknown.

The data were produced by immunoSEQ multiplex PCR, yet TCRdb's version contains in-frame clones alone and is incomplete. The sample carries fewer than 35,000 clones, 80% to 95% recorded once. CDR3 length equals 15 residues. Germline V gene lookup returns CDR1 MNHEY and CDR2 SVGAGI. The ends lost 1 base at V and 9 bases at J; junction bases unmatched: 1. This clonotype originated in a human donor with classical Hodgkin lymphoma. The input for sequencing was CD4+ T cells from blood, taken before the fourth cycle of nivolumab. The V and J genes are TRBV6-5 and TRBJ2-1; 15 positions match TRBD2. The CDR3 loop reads CASSYWGLAGGEQFF. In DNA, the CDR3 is TGTGCCAGCAGTTACTGGGGACTAGCGGGAGGTGAGCAGTTCTTC.